This note documents a single TCR beta chain sequence. Its antigen is still unknown. Measured with immunoSEQ multiplex PCR; TCRdb has only the in-frame clones, and not every one. The profile shows roughly 30,000 clones, about nine tenths of them singletons. This sample is part of a study of T cells in localized non-small cell lung cancer. Study-wide results and limits: Uninvolved adjacent lung had higher T cell clonality than tumor and all other tissues. One tumor region alone was sequenced, and heterogeneity therefore remains possible. Longer overall survival was seen with higher T cell density measured in blood.

The germline V gene has CDR1 MNHEY and CDR2 SMNVEV (reference sequence). V was clipped by 0 bases and J by 5 bases; unmatched bases: 2. This CDR3 has 15 amino acids. This sequence was found in a woman aged 35-75 years with stage III lung adenocarcinoma. This specimen was peripheral blood mononuclear cells, taken before any cancer treatment. The chain uses TRBV27 and TRBJ1-5; 9 nucleotides match TRBD1. The CDR3 nucleotides read TGTGCCAGCAGTTTATCGGGACAGGGAGATCAGCCCCAGCATTTT. It codes for CASSLSGQGDQPQHF.